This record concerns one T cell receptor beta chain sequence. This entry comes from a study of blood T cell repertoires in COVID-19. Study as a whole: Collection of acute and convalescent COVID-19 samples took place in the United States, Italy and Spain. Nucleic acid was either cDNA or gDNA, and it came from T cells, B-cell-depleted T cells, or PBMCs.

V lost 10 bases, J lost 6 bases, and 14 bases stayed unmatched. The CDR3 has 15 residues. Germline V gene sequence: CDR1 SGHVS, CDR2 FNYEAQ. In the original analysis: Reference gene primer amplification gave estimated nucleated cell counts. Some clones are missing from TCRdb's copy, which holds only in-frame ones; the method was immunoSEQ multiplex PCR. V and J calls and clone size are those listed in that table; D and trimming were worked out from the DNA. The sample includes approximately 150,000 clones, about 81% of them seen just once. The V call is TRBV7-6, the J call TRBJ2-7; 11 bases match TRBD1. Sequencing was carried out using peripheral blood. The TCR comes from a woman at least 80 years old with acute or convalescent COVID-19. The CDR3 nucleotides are TGTGCCACCTCTGGTTGGGGGACAGGGGGTGGCGAGCAGTACTTC. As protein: CATSGWGTGGGEQYF.